This record looks at one T cell receptor (beta chain) sequence and its context. Its target is not known. This sample stems from a study of blood T cells in healthy people across ages. Study conclusions and caveats: Underestimates were what the diversity estimates from one million T cells were considered to be. Long-lived and aged donors differed, with more naive CD4+ cells and higher diversity in the long-lived. Researchers report that TCR beta diversity correlated strongly with naive T cell percentage.

Trimming shortened V by 1 base and J by 5 bases, and 11 bases separated the two germline ends. CDR1 is LGHNA and CDR2 is YNFKEQ in the germline V gene. The CDR3 runs to 14 residues. Then a second PCR, running about 7 to 11 cycles, was carried out with a sample-barcoded 5' primer and a J-beta primer mix. Each of the cDNA molecules was tagged by a template-switch adaptor with 12 random nucleotides. From the 5' RACE reads, TCRdb called clonotypes with MiXCR, one entry per CDR3 protein. The data show over a million distinct CDR3 sequences, approximately 63% seen once. The sequenced sample was blood. This TCR derives from a young man in good health. The chain carries TRBV4-2 and TRBJ2-5; D call uncertain. The CDR3 here is CASSQGDVLETQYF. The CDR3 bases are TGTGCCAGCAGCCAAGGTGACGTTCTGGAGACCCAGTACTTC.